This passage covers 5 T cell receptor beta chains from one sample sequenced in a study of blood T cell repertoires in COVID-19. The repertoire was sequenced with immunoSEQ multiplex PCR; TCRdb's copy has only in-frame clones and lacks some. The data contain tens of thousands of clones, approximately 80% of them singletons. Sequenced input: peripheral blood. All receptors come from a man aged 60 to 75 with active or convalescent COVID-19.

The J gene is TRBJ1-2, the V gene TRBV25-1, with 7 bases identical to TRBD1. The germline CDR1 and CDR2 sequences are MGHDK and SYGVNS. Trimming took 2 bases from V and 4 from J; bases not matched to a gene: 4. The CDR3 covers 14 residues. The DNA for the CDR3 is TGTGCCAGCAGTGAACCAGGGGGTAGCTATGGCTACACCTTC. This gives the protein CASSEPGGSYGYTF.

This chain uses TRBV9 with TRBJ2-1; D ambiguous. This CDR3 comprises 14 residues. Per the germline V gene, CDR1 is SGDLS and CDR2 is YYNGEE. The ends were cut back, 3 bases at V and 7 bases at J, with 14 bases in the middle. The CDR3 nucleotides are TGTGCCAGCAGCGACCCCTGGCGGCGGAATGAGCAGTTCTTC. The encoded protein is CASSDPWRRNEQFF.

This clone was counted once. V and J are TRBV6-5 and TRBJ2-7; 7 nucleotides agree with TRBD1. The V gene end was trimmed by 6 bases and the J gene end by 2 bases; junction bases not matched to a gene: 7. CDR3 length equals 14 residues. From germline, CDR1 is MNHEY and CDR2 SVGAGI. The CDR3 nucleotides are TGTGCCAGCAGCACGGACAGGATTACCTACGAGCAGTACTTC. Protein product: CASSTDRITYEQYF.

This clone was detected only a few times. V and J are TRBV7-9 and TRBJ2-7, with 12 positions matching TRBD1. CDR3 length: 16 residues. The germline V gene encodes CDR1 SEHNR and CDR2 FQNEAQ (reference sequence). V shed 0 bases, J shed 4 bases, and the junction held 4 bases outside the gene matches. The CDR3 sequence: CASSLAGTGGRYEQYF. The CDR3, as DNA: TGTGCCAGCAGCTTAGCCGGGACAGGGGGCCGATACGAGCAGTACTTC.

V gene TRBV6-5 combines with J gene TRBJ1-1, with a possible D match to TRBD1 (5 bases). CDR3 size: 15 residues. Trimming removed 0 bases at V and 6 bases at J, with 14 bases between. Germline V lookup: CDR1 MNHEY, CDR2 SVGAGI. The CDR3 protein is CASSYSSGPTAEAFF. Written as DNA, the CDR3 is TGTGCCAGCAGTTACTCGTCAGGCCCGACAGCTGAAGCTTTCTTT.